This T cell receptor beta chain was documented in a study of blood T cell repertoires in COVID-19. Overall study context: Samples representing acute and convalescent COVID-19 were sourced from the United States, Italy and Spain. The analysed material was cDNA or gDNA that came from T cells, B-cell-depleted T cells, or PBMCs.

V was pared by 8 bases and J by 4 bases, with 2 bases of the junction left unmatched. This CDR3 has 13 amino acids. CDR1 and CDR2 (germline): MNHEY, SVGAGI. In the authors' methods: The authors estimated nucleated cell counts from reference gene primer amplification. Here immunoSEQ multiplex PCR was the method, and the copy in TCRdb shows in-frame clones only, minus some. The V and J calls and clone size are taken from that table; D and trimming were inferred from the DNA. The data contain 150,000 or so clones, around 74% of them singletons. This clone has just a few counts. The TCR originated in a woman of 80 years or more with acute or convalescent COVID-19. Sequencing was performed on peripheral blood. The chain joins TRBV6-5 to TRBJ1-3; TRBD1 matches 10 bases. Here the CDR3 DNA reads TGTGCCAGCGACAGGGGGCAGGGAAACACCATATATTTT. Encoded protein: CASDRGQGNTIYF.